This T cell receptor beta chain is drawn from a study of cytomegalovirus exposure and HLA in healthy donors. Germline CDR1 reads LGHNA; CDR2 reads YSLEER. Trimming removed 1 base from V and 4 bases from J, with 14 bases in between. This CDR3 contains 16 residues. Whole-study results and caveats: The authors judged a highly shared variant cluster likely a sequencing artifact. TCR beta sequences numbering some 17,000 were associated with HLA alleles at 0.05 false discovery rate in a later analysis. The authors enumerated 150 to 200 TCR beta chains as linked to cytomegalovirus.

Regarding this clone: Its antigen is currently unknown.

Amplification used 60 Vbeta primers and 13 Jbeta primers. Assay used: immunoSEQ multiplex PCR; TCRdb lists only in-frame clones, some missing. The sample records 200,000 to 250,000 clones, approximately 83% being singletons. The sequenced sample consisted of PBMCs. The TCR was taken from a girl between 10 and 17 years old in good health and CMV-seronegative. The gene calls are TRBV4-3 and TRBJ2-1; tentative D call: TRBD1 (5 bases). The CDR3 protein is CASSQGAVAGYNEQFF. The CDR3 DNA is TGCGCCAGCAGCCAAGGGGCCGTCGCAGGGTACAATGAGCAGTTCTTC.